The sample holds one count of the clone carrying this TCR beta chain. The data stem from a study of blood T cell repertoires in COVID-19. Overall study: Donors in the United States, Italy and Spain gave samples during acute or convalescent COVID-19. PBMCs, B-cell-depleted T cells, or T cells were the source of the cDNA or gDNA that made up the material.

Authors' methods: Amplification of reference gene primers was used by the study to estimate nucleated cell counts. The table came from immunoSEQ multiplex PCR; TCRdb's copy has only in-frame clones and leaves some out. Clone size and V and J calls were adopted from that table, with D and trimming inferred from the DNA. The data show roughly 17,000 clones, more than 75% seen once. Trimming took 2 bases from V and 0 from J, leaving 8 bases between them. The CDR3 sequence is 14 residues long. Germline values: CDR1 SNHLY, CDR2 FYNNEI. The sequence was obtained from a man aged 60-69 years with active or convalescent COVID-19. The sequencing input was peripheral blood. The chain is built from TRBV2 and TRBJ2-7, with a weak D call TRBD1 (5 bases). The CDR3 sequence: CASSELQVSYEQYF. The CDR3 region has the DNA TGTGCCAGCAGTGAATTACAGGTCTCCTACGAGCAGTACTTC.